This is a list of T cell receptor beta chains from one sample in a study of shared clonotypes between healthy human individuals. Libraries were prepared by immunoSEQ multiplex PCR; TCRdb keeps only in-frame clonotypes and omits some of them. The sample yields around 750,000 clones, about 74% seen once. Material for sequencing was memory CD4+ T cells sorted from blood. The receptor set was obtained from a woman in her 30s in good health. The CDR3 runs from the conserved cysteine through the conserved F or W. A D gene is named only where the DNA matches it firmly. Size is omitted from some rows. Given values are once, few, many or a class for expanded clones.

d_call: .; j_call: TRBJ2-4; cdr3_length: 17; clone_size: .; v_call: TRBV5-1; cdr3_nt: TGCGCCAGCAGCCCGGATGGGGGAACGGCTTCCAAAAACATTCAGTACTTC; cdr3_aa: CASSPDGGTASKNIQYF
d_call: .; j_call: TRBJ1-5; cdr3_length: 17; clone_size: .; v_call: TRBV6-4; cdr3_nt: TGTGCCAGCAGTGACTCGTTGGCAGCAGGGCCGAGTCAGCCCCAGCATTTT; cdr3_aa: CASSDSLAAGPSQPQHF
d_call: TRBD1; j_call: TRBJ2-1; cdr3_length: 16; clone_size: .; v_call: TRBV11-2; cdr3_nt: TGTGCCAGCAGCTTAGCCGCGGACAGGGGGGGCAATGAGCAGTTCTTC; cdr3_aa: CASSLAADRGGNEQFF
d_call: .; j_call: TRBJ1-5; cdr3_length: 15; clone_size: .; v_call: TRBV7-3; cdr3_nt: TGTGCCAGCAGCTTAGACACCTTAAGCAATCAGCCCCAGCATTTT; cdr3_aa: CASSLDTLSNQPQHF
d_call: TRBD2; j_call: TRBJ2-1; cdr3_length: 15; clone_size: .; v_call: TRBV6-5; cdr3_nt: TGTGCCAGCAGTTACTATAGCGGGATCTACAATGAGCAGTTCTTC; cdr3_aa: CASSYYSGIYNEQFF
d_call: .; j_call: TRBJ1-3; cdr3_length: 16; clone_size: .; v_call: TRBV28; cdr3_nt: TGTGCCAGCAGTTCAATACAGGGCCCTGGGAGAAACACCATATATTTT; cdr3_aa: CASSSIQGPGRNTIYF
d_call: TRBD2; j_call: TRBJ2-6; cdr3_length: 15; clone_size: .; v_call: TRBV10-3; cdr3_nt: TGTGCCATCAGTGGGGGAGGGAATGGGGCCAACGTCCTGACTTTC; cdr3_aa: CAISGGGNGANVLTF
d_call: .; j_call: TRBJ1-1; cdr3_length: 17; clone_size: .; v_call: TRBV19; cdr3_nt: TGTGCCAGTAGTCCTGCCCTGGGCAGGAACATGAACACTGAAGCTTTCTTT; cdr3_aa: CASSPALGRNMNTEAFF
d_call: .; j_call: TRBJ2-5; cdr3_length: 14; clone_size: .; v_call: TRBV2; cdr3_nt: TGTGCCAGCAGTTCTTTCCGGGTCCAAGAGACCCAGTACTTC; cdr3_aa: CASSSFRVQETQYF
d_call: TRBD1; j_call: TRBJ1-1; cdr3_length: 13; clone_size: .; v_call: TRBV4-1; cdr3_nt: TGCGCCAGCAGCCAGGGGGGGACAGGGGGAGCTTTCTTT; cdr3_aa: CASSQGGTGGAFF
d_call: TRBD1; j_call: TRBJ2-4; cdr3_length: 16; clone_size: .; v_call: TRBV28; cdr3_nt: TGTGCCAGCAGCCTAGGACAGGGATTAGCCAAAAACATTCAGTACTTC; cdr3_aa: CASSLGQGLAKNIQYF
d_call: .; j_call: TRBJ2-2; cdr3_length: 13; clone_size: .; v_call: TRBV27; cdr3_nt: TGTGCCAGCAGGAGGGTTCAGGCCGGGGAGCTGTTTTTT; cdr3_aa: CASRRVQAGELFF
d_call: TRBD2; j_call: TRBJ2-7; cdr3_length: 14; clone_size: .; v_call: TRBV2; cdr3_nt: TGTGCCAGCAAGCGACTAGCGGGAGGCTACGAGCAGTACTTC; cdr3_aa: CASKRLAGGYEQYF
d_call: .; j_call: TRBJ2-5; cdr3_length: 13; clone_size: .; v_call: TRBV5-1; cdr3_nt: TGCGCCAGCAGATATGGACTACAAGAGACCCAGTACTTC; cdr3_aa: CASRYGLQETQYF
d_call: TRBD1; j_call: TRBJ2-5; cdr3_length: 15; clone_size: .; v_call: TRBV7-8; cdr3_nt: TGTGCCAGCAGCGGAATACGGACAGGGACCGAGACCCAGTACTTC; cdr3_aa: CASSGIRTGTETQYF
d_call: .; j_call: TRBJ2-7; cdr3_length: 16; clone_size: .; v_call: TRBV7-2; cdr3_nt: TGTGCCAGCAGGACCTCAATAGATACCCCCCCCTACGAGCAGTACTTC; cdr3_aa: CASRTSIDTPPYEQYF
d_call: .; j_call: TRBJ1-6; cdr3_length: 14; clone_size: .; v_call: TRBV7-9; cdr3_nt: TGTGCCAGCAGCTTAGACAGTCTTAATTCACCCCTCCACTTT; cdr3_aa: CASSLDSLNSPLHF
d_call: .; j_call: TRBJ2-3; cdr3_length: 13; clone_size: .; v_call: TRBV2; cdr3_nt: TGTGCCAGTCGGGGCGAGGTCACAGATACGCAGTATTTT; cdr3_aa: CASRGEVTDTQYF
d_call: .; j_call: TRBJ2-3; cdr3_length: 14; clone_size: .; v_call: TRBV2; cdr3_nt: TGTGCCAGCAGTGTTTGGAGTAGCACAGATACGCAGTATTTT; cdr3_aa: CASSVWSSTDTQYF
d_call: .; j_call: TRBJ2-1; cdr3_length: 14; clone_size: once; v_call: TRBV11-3; cdr3_nt: TGTGCCAGCAGCTTATCGGGAGCCCGGAATGAGCAGTTCTTC; cdr3_aa: CASSLSGARNEQFF
d_call: TRBD2; j_call: TRBJ2-7; cdr3_length: 15; clone_size: once; v_call: TRBV25-1; cdr3_nt: TGTGCCAGCAGTGTATCTAGCGGGAGCTCCTACGAGCAGTACTTC; cdr3_aa: CASSVSSGSSYEQYF
d_call: TRBD2; j_call: TRBJ2-7; cdr3_length: 17; clone_size: many; v_call: TRBV2; cdr3_nt: TGTGCCAGCAAGTTACAGGGACTAGCGGGAGGGGCCTACGAGCAGTACTTC; cdr3_aa: CASKLQGLAGGAYEQYF
d_call: TRBD2; j_call: TRBJ2-3; cdr3_length: 15; clone_size: many; v_call: TRBV7-9; cdr3_nt: TGTGCCAGCAGAATGGGGACTAGCGGCACAGATACGCAGTATTTT; cdr3_aa: CASRMGTSGTDTQYF
d_call: .; j_call: TRBJ2-3; cdr3_length: 18; clone_size: few; v_call: TRBV4-1; cdr3_nt: TGCGCCAGCAGCCAAGATAGGGGGAGGGCCGATAGCACAGATACGCAGTATTTT; cdr3_aa: CASSQDRGRADSTDTQYF
d_call: TRBD2; j_call: TRBJ2-3; cdr3_length: 16; clone_size: .; v_call: TRBV27; cdr3_nt: TGTGCCAGCAGTTTATTTTATCGGACTAGCGTAGATACGCAGTATTTT; cdr3_aa: CASSLFYRTSVDTQYF
d_call: .; j_call: TRBJ1-3; cdr3_length: 18; clone_size: once; v_call: TRBV28; cdr3_nt: TGTGCCAGCAGTTCGCCCGGGACCCAGAAGGGATCTGGAAACACCATATATTTT; cdr3_aa: CASSSPGTQKGSGNTIYF
d_call: .; j_call: TRBJ2-3; cdr3_length: 13; clone_size: .; v_call: TRBV6-6; cdr3_nt: TGTGCCAGCACCGACCGGGGGTCAGATACGCAGTATTTT; cdr3_aa: CASTDRGSDTQYF
d_call: .; j_call: TRBJ2-5; cdr3_length: 13; clone_size: .; v_call: TRBV15; cdr3_nt: TGTGCCACCAGCAGAGGCAGGGGAGAGACCCAGTACTTC; cdr3_aa: CATSRGRGETQYF
d_call: TRBD2; j_call: TRBJ2-3; cdr3_length: 16; clone_size: .; v_call: TRBV28; cdr3_nt: TGTGCCAGCAGGCGGACTAGCGGGAGGGGGACAGATACGCAGTATTTT; cdr3_aa: CASRRTSGRGTDTQYF
d_call: .; j_call: TRBJ2-3; cdr3_length: 12; clone_size: many; v_call: TRBV27; cdr3_nt: TGTGCCAGCAGTTTCGACCAAGCCAAGCCGTATTTT; cdr3_aa: CASSFDQAKPYF
d_call: TRBD1; j_call: TRBJ2-2; cdr3_length: 14; clone_size: .; v_call: TRBV27; cdr3_nt: TGTGCCAGCAGCTCAGGGGGCTACACCGGGGAGCTGTTTTTT; cdr3_aa: CASSSGGYTGELFF
d_call: .; j_call: TRBJ2-7; cdr3_length: 13; clone_size: .; v_call: TRBV7-3; cdr3_nt: TGTGCCAGCAGCCGAGAGGAGGGTGGCGAGCAGTACTTC; cdr3_aa: CASSREEGGEQYF
d_call: TRBD1; j_call: TRBJ1-2; cdr3_length: 15; clone_size: .; v_call: TRBV5-4; cdr3_nt: TGTGCCAGCAGCCCCGGGGGACAGGTATCCTATGGCTACACCTTC; cdr3_aa: CASSPGGQVSYGYTF
d_call: .; j_call: TRBJ2-2; cdr3_length: 15; clone_size: .; v_call: TRBV5-6; cdr3_nt: TGTGCCAGCAGCTTGGTAGGGTTCGACACCGGGGAGCTGTTTTTT; cdr3_aa: CASSLVGFDTGELFF
d_call: .; j_call: TRBJ2-1; cdr3_length: 16; clone_size: .; v_call: TRBV7-9; cdr3_nt: TGTGCCAGCAGCCTCCTCCGGGGAAGCTCCTACAATGAGCAGTTCTTC; cdr3_aa: CASSLLRGSSYNEQFF
d_call: .; j_call: TRBJ2-7; cdr3_length: 14; clone_size: .; v_call: TRBV5-1; cdr3_nt: TGCGCCAGCAGCTGGACCGAGGGCACCTACGAGCAGTACTTC; cdr3_aa: CASSWTEGTYEQYF
d_call: TRBD2; j_call: TRBJ2-3; cdr3_length: 14; clone_size: .; v_call: TRBV9; cdr3_nt: TGTGCCAGCAGCGTAGGCGGCGGGAGTGATACGCAGTATTTT; cdr3_aa: CASSVGGGSDTQYF
d_call: .; j_call: TRBJ2-2; cdr3_length: 13; clone_size: once; v_call: TRBV29-1; cdr3_nt: TGCAGCGTTGTCACAGGACCCACCGGGGAGCTGTTTTTT; cdr3_aa: CSVVTGPTGELFF
d_call: .; j_call: TRBJ1-1; cdr3_length: 15; clone_size: .; v_call: TRBV27; cdr3_nt: TGTGCCAGCAGTTTAACCAGGCCAGCGAACACTGAAGCTTTCTTT; cdr3_aa: CASSLTRPANTEAFF
d_call: .; j_call: TRBJ1-4; cdr3_length: 13; clone_size: .; v_call: TRBV15; cdr3_nt: TGTGCCACCAGCACCGGGACGCGGGAAAAACTGTTTTTT; cdr3_aa: CATSTGTREKLFF
d_call: TRBD2; j_call: TRBJ2-1; cdr3_length: 15; clone_size: few; v_call: TRBV6-5; cdr3_nt: TGTGCCAGCAGTTACTCGACTAGCGCTCGCAATGAGCAGTTCTTC; cdr3_aa: CASSYSTSARNEQFF
d_call: .; j_call: TRBJ2-1; cdr3_length: 15; clone_size: .; v_call: TRBV5-1; cdr3_nt: TGCGCCAGCAGCAAAGGACCGGGATACAACAATGAGCAGTTCTTC; cdr3_aa: CASSKGPGYNNEQFF
d_call: TRBD2; j_call: TRBJ2-5; cdr3_length: 15; clone_size: .; v_call: TRBV5-4; cdr3_nt: TGTGCCAGCAGCGTTGCGGGAGGGCCAGGGGAGACCCAGTACTTC; cdr3_aa: CASSVAGGPGETQYF
d_call: .; j_call: TRBJ1-2; cdr3_length: 15; clone_size: .; v_call: TRBV28; cdr3_nt: TGTGCCAGCAGTCCTCCCGTTGTAGGTCCATACCACTACACCTTC; cdr3_aa: CASSPPVVGPYHYTF
d_call: .; j_call: TRBJ1-5; cdr3_length: 14; clone_size: .; v_call: TRBV6-6; cdr3_nt: TGTGCCAGCAGTAGAGACGGAAGCGGCCAGCCCCAGCATTTT; cdr3_aa: CASSRDGSGQPQHF
d_call: TRBD1; j_call: TRBJ1-3; cdr3_length: 17; clone_size: .; v_call: TRBV4-1; cdr3_nt: TGCGCCAGCAGCCAAGGGGGACAGGGGGCTTTTGGAAACACCATATATTTT; cdr3_aa: CASSQGGQGAFGNTIYF
d_call: .; j_call: TRBJ2-3; cdr3_length: 15; clone_size: .; v_call: TRBV5-4; cdr3_nt: TGTGCCAGCAGCCGAGACACATTGAGCACAGATACGCAGTATTTT; cdr3_aa: CASSRDTLSTDTQYF
d_call: .; j_call: TRBJ2-5; cdr3_length: 16; clone_size: .; v_call: TRBV5-8; cdr3_nt: TGTGCCAGCAACCGGAGGGGGGCACAGTTTCAAGAGACCCAGTACTTC; cdr3_aa: CASNRRGAQFQETQYF
d_call: .; j_call: TRBJ2-3; cdr3_length: 16; clone_size: .; v_call: TRBV23-1; cdr3_nt: TGCGCCACCAGGAACGTCCGGGACGGATGCACAGATACGCAGTATTTT; cdr3_aa: CATRNVRDGCTDTQYF
d_call: .; j_call: TRBJ2-7; cdr3_length: 13; clone_size: .; v_call: TRBV29-1; cdr3_nt: TGCAGCGTTGAATGGGACCCCCGGGGCGAGCAGTACTTC; cdr3_aa: CSVEWDPRGEQYF
d_call: .; j_call: TRBJ2-5; cdr3_length: 15; clone_size: .; v_call: TRBV5-1; cdr3_nt: TGCGCCAGCAGCTTTTCGGGGGGCGAAGGAGAGACCCAGTACTTC; cdr3_aa: CASSFSGGEGETQYF
d_call: TRBD2; j_call: TRBJ2-1; cdr3_length: 15; clone_size: .; v_call: TRBV6-1; cdr3_nt: TGTGCCAGCAGGAGGACTAGCGGGCCCGTTGGTGAGCAGTTCTTC; cdr3_aa: CASRRTSGPVGEQFF
d_call: .; j_call: TRBJ2-1; cdr3_length: 15; clone_size: .; v_call: TRBV19; cdr3_nt: TGTGCCAGTAGTATAGCGGCTCAGGCCCGGGTAGAGCAGTTCTTC; cdr3_aa: CASSIAAQARVEQFF